This TCR beta chain was sequenced during a study of prognosis after radiotherapy for stage I lung cancer. General study points: There was a fall in unique TCR clone counts after stereotactic body radiation therapy, median about 10,000 versus 6,900.

A word on this clonotype: Its antigen is undetermined. A far larger clone is only one base removed, so a read error is likely.

This CDR3 has 15 amino acids. Trimming took 1 base from V and 6 from J, leaving 13 bases between them. Per the germline V gene, CDR1 is SGHKS and CDR2 is YYEKEE (reference sequence). The genomic DNA TCR beta CDR3 region underwent two rounds of multiplex PCR. Individual primers that were specific to each TRBV and TRBJ gene served in first-round PCR. Each CDR3 protein gets one entry after TCRdb re-called the multiplex PCR reads with MiXCR. The sample lists around 14,000 distinct CDR3 sequences; roughly 29% were seen once. Uniform node negativity on CT and PET/CT characterised the cohort, and no patient had undergone prior chemotherapy or radiotherapy or presented other malignancies.

This chain uses TRBV5-5 with TRBJ2-2; D is possibly TRBD1 (6 bases). The sequenced sample was PBMCs, obtained before or after stereotactic body radiation therapy (not recorded which). The TCR originated in a donor aged 50 or older with non-small cell lung cancer. For the CDR3, the DNA is TGTGCCAGCAGCTTGTCTGTCAGGGGTGCCGGGGAGCTGTTTTTT. Its protein is CASSLSVRGAGELFF.